The 23 T cell receptor beta chains below come from one sample, sequenced in a study of blood T cell repertoires in COVID-19. Assay: immunoSEQ multiplex PCR; the TCRdb copy retains only in-frame clones and omits some. The data contain about 160,000 clones, 81% of them singletons. The material sequenced was peripheral blood. Receptors were obtained from a man aged 55 to 70 with active or convalescent COVID-19.

This chain joins TRBV5-1 and TRBJ2-5, with 11 nucleotides matching TRBD1. The CDR3 consists of 16 residues. In germline, CDR1 is SGHRS, CDR2 YFSETQ. The V and J ends lost 4 bases and 3 bases, in that order; junction bases with no gene match: 8. The CDR3 spells CASSVGTGGKEETQYF. The CDR3 nucleotides are TGCGCCAGCAGCGTGGGGACAGGGGGTAAAGAAGAGACCCAGTACTTC.

A single count supports this clone. The chain uses TRBV5-6 and TRBJ1-4; the D gene is possibly TRBD1 (6 bases). The CDR3 totals 15 residues. V lost 2 bases, J lost 7 bases, and 15 bases lay in between. Germline CDR1 is SGHDT and CDR2 is YYEEEE. CDR3 sequence reads: CASSFRDTRGEKLFF. The DNA of the CDR3 is TGTGCCAGCAGCTTCCGGGACACGAGGGGTGAAAAACTGTTTTTT.

Here the CDR3 reads CASSQETTRQSDTQYF. DNA of the CDR3: TGCGCCAGCAGCCAAGAAACGACTCGCCAATCAGATACGCAGTATTTT. This chain connects TRBV4-1 to TRBJ2-3; no clear D. Germline assignment: CDR1 MGHRA and CDR2 YSYEKL. This CDR3 spans 16 amino acids. The V and J ends lost 0 bases and 4 bases respectively, with 14 bases between them.

This clone was picked up one time. The chain employs TRBV5-1 and TRBJ2-2; TRBD1 agrees at 7 bases. The CDR3 spans 14 residues. Losses at the gene ends were 5 bases for V and 0 bases for J; bases not matched to a gene: 1. CDR1 is SGHRS, CDR2 YFSETQ, per germline. DNA of the CDR3: TGCGCCAGCAGTGGGACAGCGAACACCGGGGAGCTGTTTTTT. Translation: CASSGTANTGELFF.

A word on this clone: A read error may account for a junction end that differs from germline. The rearrangement uses TRBV10-3 and TRBJ1-2, with 8 bases identical to TRBD1. This CDR3 has 14 residues. Germline V lookup: CDR1 ENHRY, CDR2 SYGVKD. CDR3 bases: TGTGCCACCAGAGGACAGGGACCTAACGATGGCTACACCTTC. Encoded protein: CATRGQGPNDGYTF.

This clone appeared a single time. This may be a read error: a much more frequent sequence differs by one nucleotide. The chain joins TRBV13 to TRBJ2-7, with 7 bases lining up with TRBD1. The CDR3 loop spans 13 amino acids. Germline assignment: CDR1 PRHDT and CDR2 FYEKMQ (reference sequence). Germline trimming cut 5 bases from V and 2 bases from J; bases unmatched to any gene: 3. The CDR3 sequence: CASSPGTAYEQYF. The CDR3 DNA sequence: TGTGCCAGCAGCCCGGGGACAGCCTACGAGCAGTACTTC.

The chain has TRBV28 and TRBJ2-3; D might be TRBD2 (5 bases). There are 15 residues in the CDR3. The V end was cut by 1 base, the J end by 0 bases, with 8 bases between. Germline values: CDR1 MDHEN, CDR2 SYDVKM. The CDR3 spells CASSLFAGSTDTQYF. The CDR3 DNA reads as TGTGCCAGCAGTTTATTTGCGGGTAGCACAGATACGCAGTATTTT.

This chain uses TRBV6-5 with TRBJ1-6, with D perhaps matching TRBD1 (6 bases). There are 13 residues in the CDR3. Germline V gene sequence: CDR1 MNHEY, CDR2 SVGAGI. V was pared by 10 bases and J by 6 bases, with 13 bases between. Here the CDR3 DNA reads TGTGCCACCACGACAGGCGGTAATTCACCCCTCCACTTT. This codes for CATTTGGNSPLHF.

The V call is TRBV2, the J call TRBJ1-2; 7 nucleotides align to TRBD1. Looked up from germline, CDR1 is SNHLY and CDR2 is FYNNEI. CDR3 length: 14 residues. The V segment lost 6 bases and the J segment 2 bases; nucleotides outside the gene matches: 6. The CDR3 DNA is TGTGCCAGCAGGAGGGGACAGAACAACTATGGCTACACCTTC. Its translation: CASRRGQNNYGYTF.

This clone was observed a handful of times. The same CDR3 is also encoded by other DNA sequences in this sample. The chain combines TRBV5-6 with TRBJ1-5; the D is unclear. With 0 bases removed from V and 2 bases from J, the gap between germline ends came to 9 bases. The CDR3 length is 15 residues. Germline lookup yields CDR1 SGHDT and CDR2 YYEEEE. The CDR3 DNA reads TGTGCCAGCAGCTTGGGCGGGTTCGGCAATCAGCCCCAGCATTTT. Protein product: CASSLGGFGNQPQHF.

The gene calls are TRBV4-1 and TRBJ1-4; TRBD1 is a possible D gene (5 bases). Germline V gene lookup returns CDR1 MGHRA and CDR2 YSYEKL. Trimming shortened V by 2 bases and J by 8 bases, and 18 bases separated the two germline ends. This CDR3 contains 16 residues. The CDR3 nucleotides read TGCGCCAGCAGCCAATATTCCCGCGGGACCGCAGAAAAACTGTTTTTT. Residues: CASSQYSRGTAEKLFF.

This clone was seen just once. The chain recombines TRBV11-2 with TRBJ2-6; 13 bases are shared with TRBD2. The V gene end was trimmed by 7 bases and the J gene end by 2 bases; junction bases not matched to a gene: 5. Germline loops: CDR1 SGHAT, CDR2 FQNNGV. The CDR3 has 17 amino acids. In DNA form, the CDR3 reads TGTGCCAGCACCTCCGGGACTAGCGGGGCTGGGGCCAACGTCCTGACTTTC. Translating it yields CASTSGTSGAGANVLTF.

This chain links TRBV6-5 with TRBJ2-1; weak D call: TRBD2 (6 bases). The CDR3 length is 14 residues. CDR1 and CDR2 (germline): MNHEY, SVGAGI. V lost 4 bases to trimming and J lost 0 bases, with 7 bases between them. The CDR3 region has the DNA TGTGCCAGCAGTTTGCGGGACTCCTACAATGAGCAGTTCTTC. Its protein is CASSLRDSYNEQFF.

This clone was detected a few times. V and J are TRBV18 and TRBJ1-1; weak D call: TRBD1 (6 bases). This CDR3 is built from 12 residues. CDR1 and CDR2 (germline): KGHSH, LQKENI. The V end was cut by 3 bases, the J end by 7 bases, with 9 bases between. The CDR3 spells CASSPRGGEAFF. The CDR3 DNA sequence: TGTGCCAGCTCACCCCGAGGGGGTGAAGCTTTCTTT.

The gene calls are TRBV3-1 (or the pseudogene TRBV3-2) and TRBJ1-2; the match to TRBD1 covers 9 bases. There are 15 residues in the CDR3. Trimming cost V 1 base and J 8 bases; bases outside gene matches: 8. CDR1 LGHDT and CDR2 YNNKEL come from the germline V gene (reference sequence). Here the CDR3 reads CASSQAQQGAWGYTF. CDR3 DNA: TGTGCCAGCAGCCAAGCTCAACAGGGGGCATGGGGCTACACCTTC.

The V gene is TRBV9, the J gene TRBJ2-5; TRBD2 matches at 12 bases. V lost 4 bases, J lost 5 bases, and 9 bases stayed unmatched. Germline CDR1 SGDLS, CDR2 YYNGEE. The CDR3 is made up of 16 amino acids. Here the CDR3 reads CASSISSGGALETQYF. The CDR3 nucleotides read TGTGCCAGCAGCATATCTAGCGGGGGGGCCCTGGAGACCCAGTACTTC.

This chain links TRBV7-9 with TRBJ1-1, with no clear D. CDR1 is SEHNR and CDR2 is FQNEAQ in the germline V gene (reference sequence). Trimming removed 3 bases from V and 4 bases from J, with 9 bases in between. CDR3 length: 13 residues. CDR3 sequence reads: CASSLAGLTEAFF. The DNA for the CDR3 is TGTGCCAGCAGCTTGGCAGGTCTCACTGAAGCTTTCTTT. Supplemented by reference TRBV7-9 and TRBJ1-1, the full variable domain reads DTGVSQNPRHKITKRGQNVTFRCDPISEHNRLYWYRQTLGQGPEFLTYFQNEAQLEKSRLLSDRFSAERPKGSFSTLEIQRTEQGDSAMYLCASSLAGLTEAFFGQGTRLTVV.

There are many counts of this clone. The DNA of the CDR3 is TGTGCCAGCAGTCCAGGGACAGGAGACGCTGAGAAACTGTTTTTT. Protein product: CASSPGTGDAEKLFF. The chain employs TRBV27 and TRBJ1-4; 8 bases align to TRBD1. Germline V gene sequence: CDR1 MNHEY, CDR2 SMNVEV (reference sequence). The CDR3 covers 15 residues. Losses at the gene ends were 5 bases for V and 11 bases for J; bases not matched to a gene: 13.

The chain is built from TRBV5-6 and TRBJ1-6; D remains unclear. V was shortened by 4 bases and J by 13 bases, with 12 bases between the two germline ends. This CDR3 is built from 12 residues. Germline V gives CDR1 SGHDT, CDR2 YYEEEE. CDR3: CASSAPPGPLHF. The CDR3 nucleotides are TGTGCCAGCAGCGCCCCCCCGGGGCCCCTCCACTTT. Full variable domain (remainder filled in from reference TRBV5-6 and TRBJ1-6): DAGVTQSPTHLIKTRGQQVTLRCSPKSGHDTVSWYQQALGQGPQFIFQYYEEEERQRGNFPDRFSGHQFPNYSSELNVNALLLGDSALYLCASSAPPGPLHFGNGTRLTVT.

The chain links TRBV14 to TRBJ2-7; 8 bases map to TRBD1. J gave up 3 bases and V 2 bases, and 9 bases lay outside the gene matches. Germline-derived CDR1 and CDR2 are SGHDN and FVKESK. There are 16 residues in the CDR3. CDR3 sequence (DNA): TGTGCCAGCAGCCAAATTGGAGGGACAGGAAGCTACGAGCAGTACTTC. This encodes CASSQIGGTGSYEQYF.

The genes are TRBV3-1 (or the pseudogene TRBV3-2) and TRBJ2-6; the match to TRBD1 covers 9 bases. V dropped 1 base and J dropped 4; count of bases not matched to a gene: 8. The CDR3 length is 18 residues. Germline-derived CDR1 and CDR2 are LGHDT and YNNKEL (reference sequence). Here the CDR3 reads CASSQGGQGSGGANVLTF. Here the CDR3 DNA reads TGTGCCAGCAGCCAAGGTGGACAGGGGAGTGGAGGGGCCAACGTCCTGACTTTC.

This chain links TRBV19 with TRBJ1-2; 9 bases agree with TRBD1. This CDR3 has 18 amino acids. With 2 bases clipped from V and 0 bases from J, the junction kept 10 bases outside the gene matches. CDR1 is LNHDA, CDR2 SQIVND, per germline (reference sequence). The CDR3, as DNA: TGTGCCAGTAGTATATCCCCGGGACAGGGTCGAGCTAACTATGGCTACACCTTC. Protein product: CASSISPGQGRANYGYTF. The full variable domain, rest sourced from reference TRBV19 and TRBJ1-2, is DGGITQSPKYLFRKEGQNVTLSCEQNLNHDAMYWYRQDPGQGLRLIYYSQIVNDFQKGDIAEGYSVSREKKESFPLTVTSAQKNPTAFYLCASSISPGQGRANYGYTFGSGTRLTVV.

This sequence joins TRBV5-4 and TRBJ1-2, with D possibly TRBD1 on 5 matching bases. Germline CDR1 and CDR2: SGHNT and YYREEE (reference sequence). V was clipped by 4 bases and J by 7 bases, with 14 bases between them. This CDR3 contains 13 residues. CDR3 in DNA: TGTGCCAGCAGCGTACAGGATTCTAGTGGCTACACCTTC. Translating it yields CASSVQDSSGYTF.